This T cell receptor beta chain was recorded in a study of blood T cell repertoires in COVID-19. As for the study in general: Collection of acute and convalescent COVID-19 samples took place in the United States, Italy and Spain.

CDR1 and CDR2 (germline): MNHEY, SVGAGI. This CDR3 comprises 14 residues. The ends were cut back, 6 bases at V and 2 bases at J, with 13 bases in the middle. The authors' processing: Researchers report that nucleated cell counts were estimated from reference gene primer amplification. Assay used: immunoSEQ multiplex PCR; TCRdb lists only in-frame clones, some missing. Clonal size and the V and J genes are those of that table, whereas D and trimming came from the DNA. This table holds 150,000 to 200,000 clones, around nine tenths found once. This chain connects TRBV6-5 to TRBJ2-5; D is possibly TRBD2 (5 bases). This TCR derives from a woman in her 70s with COVID-19, enrolled during active disease. Specimen: peripheral blood. The CDR3, as DNA: TGTGCCAGCAGACCGCGGACTGGTCAAGAGACCCAGTACTTC. It encodes CASRPRTGQETQYF.